The source of this T cell receptor (beta chain) is a study of OX40 agonist ivuxolimab in advanced cancers. Findings and caveats of the study: Clonal expansion was seen in CD4+ and CD8+ blood T cells by week 6 at 0.1 to 3.0 mg/kg.

The CDR3 length is 11 residues. Germline-derived CDR1 and CDR2 are GTSNPN and SVGIG (reference sequence). In the case of this clone: The antigen is unknown. Relative to the germline gene, one junction end is altered; a read error may explain this.

The table came from immunoSEQ multiplex PCR; TCRdb's copy has only in-frame clones and leaves some out. The sample has some 73,000 clones, over 80% seen once. The V and J genes are TRBV30 and TRBJ2-2; maybe TRBD2 (7 bases). The origin of this receptor is an adult with an advanced solid tumor such as melanoma, head and neck, liver or kidney cancer. The sample was CD4+ or CD8+ T cells sorted from blood, taken in a trial of the OX40 agonist ivuxolimab. The CDR3 coding sequence is TGTGCCGGGAGGGGGTCAAGGGAGCTGTTTTTT. As protein: CAGRGSRELFF.